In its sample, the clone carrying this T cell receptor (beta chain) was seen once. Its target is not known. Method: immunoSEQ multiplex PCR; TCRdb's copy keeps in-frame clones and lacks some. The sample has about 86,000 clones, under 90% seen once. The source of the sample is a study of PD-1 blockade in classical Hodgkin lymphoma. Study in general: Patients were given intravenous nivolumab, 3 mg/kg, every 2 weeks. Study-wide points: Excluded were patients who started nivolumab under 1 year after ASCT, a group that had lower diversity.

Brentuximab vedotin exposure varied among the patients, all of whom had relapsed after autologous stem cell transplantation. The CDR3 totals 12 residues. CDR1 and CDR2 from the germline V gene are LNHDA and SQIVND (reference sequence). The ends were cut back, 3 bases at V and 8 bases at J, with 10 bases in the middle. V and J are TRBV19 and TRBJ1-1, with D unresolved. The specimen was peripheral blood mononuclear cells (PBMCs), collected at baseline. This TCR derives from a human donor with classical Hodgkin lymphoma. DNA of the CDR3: TGTGCCAGTAGTATGGGGTTTGGGGAAGCTTTCTTT. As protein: CASSMGFGEAFF.